These 26 T cell receptor beta chains originate from one sample sequenced in a study of blood T cell repertoires in COVID-19. Profiling relied on immunoSEQ multiplex PCR, and the TCRdb table lists in-frame clones only, not all of them. The sample yields more than 350,000 clones, around nine tenths seen once. Material for sequencing was PBMCs or T cells enriched from blood (not recorded which). These receptors were taken from a woman between 18 and 30 years old who had been exposed to COVID-19.

The rearrangement joins TRBV7-3 to TRBJ1-1; the D is unclear. Germline V gene sequence: CDR1 SGHTA, CDR2 FQGTGA. The CDR3 totals 13 residues. Between the trimmed V and J ends, which lost 4 bases and 4 bases, there was a span of 10 bases. As DNA, the CDR3 is TGTGCCAGCAGCTCCCTGGGCGCCACTGAAGCTTTCTTT. Protein sequence: CASSSLGATEAFF.

CDR3 sequence reads: CASSPMTSGTFYEQYF. The CDR3 nucleotides are TGTGCCAGCAGTCCAATGACTAGCGGGACATTCTACGAGCAGTACTTC. The gene calls are TRBV27 and TRBJ2-7; TRBD2 matches at 11 bases. CDR1 is MNHEY, CDR2 SMNVEV, per germline (reference sequence). This CDR3 is built from 16 residues. Germline trimming cut 5 bases from V and 3 bases from J; bases unmatched to any gene: 9.

This chain connects TRBV2 to TRBJ1-1, with 8 bases lining up with TRBD1. The CDR3 has 14 amino acids. Losses at the gene ends were 4 bases for V and 5 bases for J; bases not matched to a gene: 6. The germline V gene has CDR1 SNHLY and CDR2 FYNNEI. CDR3 sequence: CASSVDRGRTEAFF. The CDR3 region has the DNA TGTGCCAGCAGTGTTGACAGGGGAAGGACTGAAGCTTTCTTT.

The genes are TRBV28 and TRBJ1-5, with TRBD1 matching 7 bases. CDR3 length equals 15 residues. Germline V gene lookup returns CDR1 MDHEN and CDR2 SYDVKM. With 6 bases clipped from V and 3 bases from J, the junction kept 8 bases outside the gene matches. The CDR3 region is CASSPAKGANQPQHF. The DNA for the CDR3 is TGTGCCAGCAGCCCAGCCAAGGGGGCCAATCAGCCCCAGCATTTT.

The V call is TRBV10-3, the J call TRBJ2-7; D unclear. This CDR3 has 14 residues. V lost 3 bases and J lost 3, with 12 bases in between. Germline CDR1 is ENHRY and CDR2 is SYGVKD. CDR3: CAISDGSLVYEQYF. The CDR3, as DNA: TGTGCCATCAGTGATGGGTCTCTAGTCTACGAGCAGTACTTC.

The rearrangement uses TRBV30 and TRBJ1-2, with D perhaps TRBD1 (5 bases). The CDR3 extends over 13 amino acids. V was pared by 4 bases and J by 4 bases, with 13 bases between. Germline loops: CDR1 GTSNPN, CDR2 SVGIG (reference sequence). CDR3 bases: TGTGCCTGGACCCGGGCAGGGCTCTATGGCTACACCTTC. This translates into CAWTRAGLYGYTF.

This chain uses TRBV11-3 with TRBJ2-1, with 7 bases aligning to TRBD2. The CDR3 runs 14 residues. Losses at the gene ends were 5 bases for V and 7 bases for J; bases not matched to a gene: 8. Germline-derived CDR1 and CDR2 are SGHNT and YENEEA. CDR3 amino acids: CASSPRRGGNEQFF. CDR3 nucleotides: TGTGCCAGCAGCCCCCGTCGGGGAGGGAATGAGCAGTTCTTC.

The rearrangement links TRBV2 to TRBJ1-5, with D possibly matching TRBD1 (5 bases). Germline V gene sequence: CDR1 SNHLY, CDR2 FYNNEI. The CDR3 runs to 13 residues. V lost 6 bases and J lost 1, with 7 bases in between. CDR3 sequence: CASSRESNQPQHF. The CDR3 region has the DNA TGTGCCAGCAGCAGGGAAAGCAATCAGCCCCAGCATTTT.

A few counts support this clone. The chain recombines TRBV18 with TRBJ2-2; possible D gene TRBD2, 6 bases. The CDR3 has 16 residues. Looked up from germline, CDR1 is KGHSH and CDR2 is LQKENI. V was trimmed by 3 bases and J by 0 bases, leaving 11 bases between them. The CDR3 DNA follows: TGTGCCAGCTCACCGCGACTAGTAGCGAACACCGGGGAGCTGTTTTTT. It specifies CASSPRLVANTGELFF. Full variable domain (remainder filled in from reference TRBV18 and TRBJ2-2): NAGVMQNPRHLVRRRGQEARLRCSPMKGHSHVYWYRQLPEEGLKFMVYLQKENIIDESGMPKERFSAEFPKEGPSILRIQQVVRGDSAAYFCASSPRLVANTGELFFGEGSRLTVL.

The gene calls are TRBV7-8 and TRBJ1-5; tentatively, D is TRBD1 (5 bases). The V gene lost 2 bases and the J gene lost 5 bases, with 16 bases spanning the gap. The germline CDR1 and CDR2 sequences are SGHVS and FQNEAQ. This CDR3 contains 16 residues. The DNA of the CDR3 is TGTGCCAGCAGCTTAAAAGTCTATGGAGGGGATCAGCCCCAGCATTTT. Amino acids: CASSLKVYGGDQPQHF.

A note on this clone: Other DNA sequences in the sample encode the same CDR3. This chain uses TRBV27 with TRBJ2-7; 8 nucleotides align to TRBD1. Germline lookup yields CDR1 MNHEY and CDR2 SMNVEV (reference sequence). Losses at the gene ends were 6 bases for V and 3 bases for J; bases not matched to a gene: 4. The CDR3 has 13 residues. The CDR3 DNA is TGTGCCAGCAGCCCCGACAGGGGCTACGAGCAGTACTTC. Translated: CASSPDRGYEQYF.

This clone was observed a few times. The chain links TRBV6-2 or TRBV6-3 to TRBJ1-1; 7 bases line up with TRBD1. The CDR3 has 16 residues. CDR1 and CDR2 (germline): MNHEY, SVGEGT. V gave up 0 bases and J gave up 8 bases; unmatched junction bases: 12. CDR3 in DNA: TGTGCCAGCAGTTACTCCCCGACAGGGCCCAGAGGAGAAGCTTTCTTT. Its protein product is CASSYSPTGPRGEAFF.

The V call is TRBV4-2, the J call TRBJ2-3; 12 bases map to TRBD2. This CDR3 is built from 17 residues. Trimming took 4 bases from V and 0 from J; bases not matched to a gene: 5. Germline values: CDR1 LGHNA, CDR2 YNFKEQ. Written as DNA, the CDR3 is TGTGCCAGCAGCCGGACTAGCGGGATTACTAGCACAGATACGCAGTATTTT. Its protein product is CASSRTSGITSTDTQYF.

J is TRBJ1-1 and V is TRBV18; 7 nucleotides align to TRBD1. The CDR3 totals 14 residues. Germline V lookup: CDR1 KGHSH, CDR2 LQKENI. After removal of 4 bases from V and 1 base from J, the junction contained 3 bases not matched to a gene. CDR3: CASSRRQGNTEAFF. CDR3 nucleotide sequence: TGTGCCAGCTCACGAAGACAGGGGAACACTGAAGCTTTCTTT.

The chain combines TRBV6-2 or TRBV6-3 with TRBJ2-7, with D maybe TRBD1 (6 bases). CDR3 size: 11 residues. Germline lookup yields CDR1 MNHEY and CDR2 SVGEGT. V lost 5 bases, J lost 7 bases, and 9 bases lay in between. The CDR3 spells CASSNDREQYF. DNA for the CDR3: TGTGCCAGCAGTAACGACAGGGAGCAGTACTTC.

This chain links TRBV28 with TRBJ1-1, with D uncertain. V was shortened by 6 bases and J by 6 bases, with 11 bases between the two germline ends. Germline V gives CDR1 MDHEN, CDR2 SYDVKM. The CDR3 totals 12 residues. CDR3 region: CASSPIRSEAFF. For the CDR3, the DNA is TGTGCCAGCAGCCCCATCCGGTCTGAAGCTTTCTTT.

As to this clone: This CDR3 is also generated by other DNA sequences in the sample. V gene TRBV4-1 combines with J gene TRBJ1-5; weak D call: TRBD1 (5 bases). The germline V gene has CDR1 MGHRA and CDR2 YSYEKL. CDR3 length: 16 residues. The V gene lost 0 bases and the J gene lost 0 bases, with 9 bases spanning the gap. CDR3 loop: CASSQEDSYSNQPQHF. The CDR3 bases are TGCGCCAGCAGCCAAGAAGACAGCTATAGCAATCAGCCCCAGCATTTT.

V and J are TRBV7-6 and TRBJ1-2; D call uncertain. Germline loops: CDR1 SGHVS, CDR2 FNYEAQ. The CDR3 is made up of 13 amino acids. The V and J ends lost 5 bases and 8 bases respectively, with 15 bases between them. CDR3 DNA: TGTGCCAGCAGCCCATCGGGGTTTCAAGGCTACACCTTC. Amino acids: CASSPSGFQGYTF.

The chain couples TRBV5-1 to TRBJ2-7; 11 nucleotides line up with TRBD2. This CDR3 contains 15 residues. The V and J ends lost 5 bases and 5 bases, in that order; junction bases with no gene match: 9. Germline V lookup: CDR1 SGHRS, CDR2 YFSETQ. The CDR3 here is CASSSTTSGMNEQYF. The DNA for the CDR3 is TGCGCCAGCAGTTCGACGACTAGCGGGATGAACGAGCAGTACTTC. Filled out from reference TRBV5-1 and TRBJ2-7, the complete variable domain reads KAGVTQTPRYLIKTRGQQVTLSCSPISGHRSVSWYQQTPGQGLQFLFEYFSETQRNKGNFPGRFSGRQFSNSRSEMNVSTLELGDSALYLCASSSTTSGMNEQYFGPGTRLTVT.

CDR3 region: CASSVTGTGNGYTF. The CDR3 nucleotides are TGTGCCAGCAGCGTTACCGGGACAGGGAATGGCTACACCTTC. The chain carries TRBV7-2 and TRBJ1-2, with 9 bases matching TRBD1. The V and J ends lost 5 bases and 6 bases, in that order; junction bases with no gene match: 7. Looked up from germline, CDR1 is SGHTA and CDR2 is FQGNSA. The CDR3 is made up of 14 amino acids.

The chain couples TRBV28 to TRBJ2-7; D ambiguous. From germline, CDR1 is MDHEN and CDR2 SYDVKM. CDR3 length: 12 amino acids. Trimming stripped 4 bases from V and 1 base from J, with 5 bases between. This CDR3 is CASSSQSYEQYF. DNA of the CDR3: TGTGCCAGCAGTTCCCAGTCCTACGAGCAGTACTTC.

The rearrangement links TRBV19 to TRBJ1-1; D is unclear. V was shortened by 5 bases and J by 6 bases, with 25 bases between the two germline ends. The CDR3 consists of 17 residues. Per the germline V gene, CDR1 is LNHDA and CDR2 is SQIVND (reference sequence). CDR3 nucleotide sequence: TGTGCCAGTAGTTCTGGGCTTCCCTATGTCCGAAACGCTGAAGCTTTCTTT. It specifies CASSSGLPYVRNAEAFF.

The rearrangement uses TRBV14 and TRBJ1-1; D remains unclear. Germline CDR1 reads SGHDN; CDR2 reads FVKESK. This CDR3 has 16 amino acids. Trimming left V 4 bases short and J 6 bases short, with 21 bases between. This chain's CDR3 is CASSPFSGLFRPEAFF. The CDR3 DNA reads as TGTGCCAGCAGCCCCTTTTCCGGACTTTTCAGGCCTGAAGCTTTCTTT.

V is TRBV28 and J is TRBJ1-2; D call uncertain. V shed 1 base and J shed 7 bases, with 4 bases lying between them. CDR3 size: 11 residues. CDR1 and CDR2 (germline): MDHEN, SYDVKM. CDR3 in amino acids: CASSLSSGYTF. CDR3 DNA sequence: TGTGCCAGCAGTTTATCCAGTGGCTACACCTTC.

The chain employs TRBV4-2 and TRBJ2-7, with D possibly being TRBD2 (6 bases). From germline, CDR1 is LGHNA and CDR2 YNFKEQ. The CDR3 is 18 residues long. Trimming removed 1 base from V and 1 base from J, with 20 bases in between. As DNA, the CDR3 is TGTGCCAGCAGCCAAGTCGGAATAGGAGGCGGGAAGTCCTACGAGCAGTACTTC. Its protein is CASSQVGIGGGKSYEQYF.

The chain combines TRBV6-4 with TRBJ1-2, with D possibly TRBD1 on 6 matching bases. Trimming removed 5 bases at V and 5 bases at J, with 21 bases between. The CDR3 length is 16 residues. Looked up from germline, CDR1 is MRHNA and CDR2 is SNTAGT. The CDR3, as DNA: TGTGCCAGCAGTCCAACCGGGACAACGGGCCCTTATGGCTACACCTTC. Encoded protein: CASSPTGTTGPYGYTF.